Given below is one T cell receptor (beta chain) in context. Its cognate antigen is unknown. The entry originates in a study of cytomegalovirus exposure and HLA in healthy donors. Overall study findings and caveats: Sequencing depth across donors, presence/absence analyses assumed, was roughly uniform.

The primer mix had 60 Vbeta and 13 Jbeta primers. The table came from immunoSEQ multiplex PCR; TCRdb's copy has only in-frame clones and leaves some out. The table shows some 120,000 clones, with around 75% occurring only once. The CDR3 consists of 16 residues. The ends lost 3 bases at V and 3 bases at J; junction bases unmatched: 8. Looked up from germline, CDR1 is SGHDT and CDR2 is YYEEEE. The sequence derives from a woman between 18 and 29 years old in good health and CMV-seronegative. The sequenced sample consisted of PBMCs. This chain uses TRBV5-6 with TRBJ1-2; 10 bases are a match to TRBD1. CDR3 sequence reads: CASSWGDRGFDYGYTF. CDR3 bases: TGTGCCAGCAGCTGGGGGGACAGGGGCTTCGACTATGGCTACACCTTC.